The clone carrying this TCR beta chain was seen more than once but under ten times. This specimen belongs to a study of naive and memory T cell subsets. This CDR3 contains 15 residues. The V and J ends lost 5 bases and 1 base respectively, with 12 bases between them. Germline assignment: CDR1 SEHNR and CDR2 FQNEAQ (reference sequence). Two oligonucleotides, mixed equimolar, formed the beta constant-region primer covering TRBC1 and TRBC2. The ligated cDNA underwent four PCR rounds using SP2 and nested alpha and beta constant-region primers. TCRdb reprocessed the UMI-ligation and nested PCR reads with MiXCR, giving one entry per CDR3 protein. The profile shows more than 8,500 distinct CDR3 sequences, around 5.5% of them singletons.

The sample taken for sequencing was CD4+ TEMRA cells from blood. Subset here: effector memory re-expressing CD45RA, CD45RA+ CD27-. This TCR derives from a human donor in good health. The J gene is TRBJ1-5, the V gene TRBV7-9; D is unresolved. CDR3 loop: CASSPDARSNQPQHF. DNA of the CDR3: TGTGCCAGCAGCCCGGACGCGCGAAGCAATCAGCCCCAGCATTTT.